This T cell receptor (beta chain) stems from a study of shared clonotypes between healthy human individuals. Across the whole study: With ages of 18 to 49, the donors were two women and three men.

In the authors' methods: From ImmunoSEQ came sequences covering only the junction and carrying no quality scores, so filtering differed. Repertoires were generated with immunoSEQ multiplex PCR, while TCRdb's copy carries only in-frame clones and drops some. That table supplies the V and J calls and clone size; D and trimming were determined from the DNA. The data show 2 million to 2.5 million clones, roughly 93% seen once. V dropped 8 bases and J dropped 0; count of bases not matched to a gene: 5. The CDR3 has 15 residues. Germline CDR1 and CDR2: SEHNR and FQNEAQ (reference sequence). The TCR was taken from a man between 18 and 35 years old in good health. Some clones in this sample may be carry-over from other donors' samples. The chain couples TRBV7-9 to TRBJ2-2; TRBD2 aligns across 8 bases. Input material: naive CD4+ T cells from PBMCs. Sample subset: CD45RA+ positively selected. Here the CDR3 DNA reads TGTGCCAGCGGGAGGCGGGAGGCGAACACCGGGGAGCTGTTTTTT. It translates to CASGRREANTGELFF.